The present TCR beta chain was sequenced within a study of cytomegalovirus exposure and HLA in healthy donors. Study information: Of a few hundred genotyped donors, 81% grouped in the Caucasian-associated ancestry cluster.

PCR used 60 Vbeta primers and 13 Jbeta primers. Sequenced by immunoSEQ multiplex PCR; TCRdb stores in-frame clones only, minus some. This sample has around 200,000 clones, with approximately 79% found just once. This clone showed up just a few times. Antigen specificity is unknown. CDR1 and CDR2 (germline): LNHNV, YYDKDF (reference sequence). This CDR3 region has 14 residues. Unmatched junction bases numbered 10, after V lost 6 bases and J lost 5 bases. Study-level results: The study found most TCR sequences rare, yet found some public TCRs in many donors.

The chain joins TRBV15 to TRBJ2-7; 7 nucleotides align to TRBD1. The sequence came from a man aged 18 to 30 in good health and CMV-seronegative. Sequenced sample: PBMCs. In DNA, the CDR3 is TGTGCCACCAGTAACTACAGGGGCTTCGACGAGCAGTACTTC. This gives the protein CATSNYRGFDEQYF.